Below, one T cell receptor beta chain is given with its context. This clonotype was detected many times. It has no known antigen specificity. Base qualities are not at hand, and no much larger clone is one base apart. Libraries were made using RACE. Sequencing took place on a NextSeq 500. During library preparation, unique molecular identifiers were attached to individual cDNA molecules so that TCRs could be counted in a quantitative, reproducible way. For every blood RNA sample, sequencing covered both the TCR alpha and TCR beta chains. As for the original processing: The median number of TCRs per sample was roughly 98,000, ranging from 23,224 to 690,600. The Decombinator software suite was used to annotate the V, J and CDR3 of the TCR reads. For the PS versus PT1 abundance plots, all samples were subsampled to the same number of TCRs (28,000). TCRs were defined as expanded if absent before sensitization and observed at least eight times at the 2-week time point. TCRdb applied fastp at Q25 and MiXCR to the public reads, then kept only in-frame beta chains. Each entry merges the rows of one CDR3 protein and shows their most common DNA and genes. What appears here as the V and J calls and clone size reflects TCRdb's work, not the paper's. The sample contains about 400,000 distinct CDR3 sequences, roughly 6.3% of them found a single time. About 5.4% of the sample is in the top ten clones.

The data belong to a study of human T cells and chemical hapten exposure (dated by TCRdb to about 2021). Background on the whole study: For sensitization, 2% DPC in acetone was applied to a roughly 2 cm by roughly 2 cm area of upper inner arm skin. Throughout the approximately 24-week study period, patients were also given weekly therapeutic DPC doses on the scalp. In alopecia patients, the study followed how the peripheral blood TCR repertoire changed in vivo over primary and secondary sensitization to diphenylcyclopropenone (DPC), a hapten. Under 30 alopecia patients gave blood for TCR sequencing at one to four time points (pre-sensitization, 2, 6 and 24 weeks). Patch testing on the upper back used Finn chambers containing 0.01% DPC, with scoring done after 6 days according to International Contact Dermatitis Research Group standards. Libraries were pooled for sequencing, and per-sample TCR yields varied mainly because of small differences in library volumes within the pool. Blood was sampled from patients pre-sensitization (week 0) and at 2, 6 and about 24 weeks after DPC sensitization. Alopecia areata with under or over 50% scalp involvement, alopecia totalis and alopecia universalis were represented in the patient cohort, which was mostly female. General findings and caveats noted by the study authors: After repeated subsampling, changes were observed in the strength of the expansion versus patch-test correlation and in the threshold at which the correlation became significant. Because every patient had alopecia, a presumed autoimmune disease, the patients' immune response might differ from that of healthy individuals. The number of TCRs above 1 in 1000 frequency did not change with DPC sensitization; there was no evidence of global repertoire structure alterations. Significantly more large CDR3 similarity clusters were formed by expanded TCRs than by pre-sensitization or healthy control sets, consistent with antigen-driven responses. A positive correlation was found between the number of PT1 expanded TCRs and patch test score, with significance reached at thresholds 8, 16 and 32 but not 4.

The label giving this sample's time point can be read as: patch test 2, 6 weeks after DPC sensitization. In the paper's terms, the treatment or condition label means: therapeutic diphenylcyclopropenone sensitization with weekly scalp DPC. Blood at each patch-test visit was drawn before the patch test was applied. Patients were considered eligible if aged 18 to 70, diagnosed with alopecia and deemed suitable for DPC therapy, and patients were excluded if pregnant. Total RNA was extracted from unfractionated whole blood that had been collected in Tempus Blood RNA tubes. The TCR comes from a woman aged 18-35 years with alopecia areata. Some clones in this sample may be carry-over from other donors' samples. This specimen consisted of whole blood, obtained in connection with sensitization to the hapten diphenylcyclopropenone (DPC).

The DNA is as follows: TGCGCCAGCAGCCCGGACAGGGGGCTTGGCTATGGCTACACCTTC. Its protein product is CASSPDRGLGYGYTF. The V gene is TRBV4-3 and the J gene is TRBJ1-2, with TRBD1 identical over 11 junction bases. Trimming leaves V shorter by 4 bases and J shorter by 4 bases, with the junction holding 5 bases beyond the gene matches. From the cysteine up to the phenylalanine, the CDR3 has a length of 15 residues. Just CDR3 DNA is preserved here, 45 bases in frame from base 1. Via the germline V gene, CDR1 is LGHNA and CDR2 YSLEER.